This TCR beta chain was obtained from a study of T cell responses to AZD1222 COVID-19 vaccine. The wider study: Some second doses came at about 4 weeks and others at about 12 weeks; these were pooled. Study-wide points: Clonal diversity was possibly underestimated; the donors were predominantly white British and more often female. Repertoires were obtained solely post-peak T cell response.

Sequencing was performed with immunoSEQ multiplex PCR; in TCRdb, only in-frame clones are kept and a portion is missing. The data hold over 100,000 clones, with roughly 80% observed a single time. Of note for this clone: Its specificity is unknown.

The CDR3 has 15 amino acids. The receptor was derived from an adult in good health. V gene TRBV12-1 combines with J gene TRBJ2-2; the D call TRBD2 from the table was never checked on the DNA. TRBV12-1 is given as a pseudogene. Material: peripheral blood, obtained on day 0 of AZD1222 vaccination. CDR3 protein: CASRTPGLNTGELFF. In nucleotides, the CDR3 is TGTGCCAGCAGAACTCCGGGACTTAACACCGGGGAGCTGTTTTTT.